This T cell receptor (beta chain) appears in the sequencing data of a study of blood T cell repertoires in COVID-19. The overall study: The samples span acute and convalescent COVID-19 from the United States, Italy and Spain.

In the original analysis: Counts of nucleated cells, estimated from reference gene primer amplification, were obtained. Profiling relied on immunoSEQ multiplex PCR, and the TCRdb table lists in-frame clones only, not all of them. That table gives V, J and clone size, and the DNA gave D and trimming. The sample shows roughly 200,000 clones, 80% to 90% of them seen only once. V lost 6 bases and J lost 6, with 17 bases in between. Germline CDR1 reads KGHDR; CDR2 reads SFDVKD. This CDR3 is built from 15 residues. The V and J genes are TRBV24-1 and TRBJ2-1; tentative D call: TRBD2 (5 bases). Sequenced input: peripheral blood. The receptor comes from a man aged 18 to 29 with active or convalescent COVID-19. CDR3 in amino acids: CATSLPAEAGNEQFF. DNA for the CDR3: TGTGCCACCAGTCTTCCTGCAGAGGCGGGCAATGAGCAGTTCTTC.